A selection of T cell receptor beta chains follows, all from one sample in a study of blood T cells in healthy people across ages. One entry per CDR3 protein, called by TCRdb with MiXCR from the 5' RACE reads. The repertoire includes roughly 800,000 distinct CDR3 sequences, around 25% of them detected once, and more than 8% sits in the top ten. The same sample was also studied in work on T cells of mothers and their children.

Sequenced sample: blood. The receptor source for this set is a boy younger than 18 in good health. Both conserved end residues are part of each CDR3. D genes are given only for firm matches. The size of a clone is reported for some rows only, either as once, few or many, or as a class for expanded clones.

J	D	size	V	DNA	CDR3
TRBJ2-1	TRBD2	-	TRBV9	TGTGCCAGCAGCGTCCTAGCGGGAGTTAGTAATGAGCAGTTCTTC	CASSVLAGVSNEQFF
TRBJ2-3	TRBD2	few	TRBV15	TGTGCCACCAGCAGAGATCGAAGCGGGGGCCCGACAGATACGCAGTATTTT	CATSRDRSGGPTDTQYF
TRBJ2-2	-	-	TRBV11-2	TGTGCCAGCAGCTTTTTGGTGTCCGGGGAGCTGTTTTTT	CASSFLVSGELFF
TRBJ2-1	TRBD1	-	TRBV2	TGTGCCAGCAGTGCCGGGACAGGGGAATGGGGTGAGCAGTTCTTC	CASSAGTGEWGEQFF
TRBJ1-2	TRBD1	-	TRBV5-4	TGTGCCAGCAGCCTCCGGGGGACAGTCGGCTACACCTTC	CASSLRGTVGYTF
TRBJ2-3	-	-	TRBV9	TGTGCCAGCAGCGTAGAAGGGGTCCTAGCAGATACGCAGTATTTT	CASSVEGVLADTQYF
TRBJ2-1	-	few	TRBV27	TGTGCCAGCAGTTTAATCTTTTGGAATGAGCAGTTCTTC	CASSLIFWNEQFF
TRBJ2-3	-	-	TRBV7-9	TGTGCCAGCAGCTCCCTGTGGGGAGATACGCAGTATTTT	CASSSLWGDTQYF
TRBJ2-7	-	-	TRBV12-3/TRBV12-4	TGTGCCAGCAGTTTAGCGCCCGGGTCCCGCTACGAGCAGTACTTC	CASSLAPGSRYEQYF
TRBJ2-7	-	-	TRBV20-1	TGCAGTGCTAGAGCCTCGGACTACCCCTACGAGCAGTACTTC	CSARASDYPYEQYF
TRBJ1-2	TRBD1	few	TRBV27	TGTGCCAGCAGACAAAGCCCAGGGACAGGGGGAGGTGGCTACACCTTC	CASRQSPGTGGGGYTF
TRBJ1-6	-	many	TRBV7-2	TGTGCCAGCAGCTTAGGGGTGGGGAATTCACCCCTCCACTTT	CASSLGVGNSPLHF
TRBJ2-7	-	-	TRBV11-2	TGTGCCAGCCGCCCTTCGGGGTTGAACGAGCAGTACTTC	CASRPSGLNEQYF
TRBJ2-7	-	-	TRBV3-1	TGTGCCAGCAGCCATTTGAACTCCTACGAGCAGTACTTC	CASSHLNSYEQYF
TRBJ2-7	-	-	TRBV7-2	TGTGCCAGCAACACTCAACCCTCCTACGAGCAGTACTTC	CASNTQPSYEQYF
TRBJ1-2	-	-	TRBV11-1	TGTGCCAGCAGCTTACGAGGGAGAGATGGCTACACCTTC	CASSLRGRDGYTF
TRBJ2-2	TRBD1	few	TRBV28	TGTGCCAGCTTCAGGGGGCCCGGGGAGCTGTTTTTT	CASFRGPGELFF
TRBJ2-2	-	-	TRBV5-1	TGCGCCAGCAGCTTGTGGGGAAACACCGGGGAGCTGTTTTTT	CASSLWGNTGELFF
TRBJ2-1	TRBD2	-	TRBV9	TGTGCCAGCAGCGTAGGGGCGGGGGGGATAGAGCAGTTCTTC	CASSVGAGGIEQFF
TRBJ2-5	-	once	TRBV5-4	TGTGCCAGCAGCCCGAGGACAGAGTACCAAGAGACCCAGTACTTC	CASSPRTEYQETQYF
TRBJ2-5	-	-	TRBV3-1	TGTGCCAGCAGCCAAGGGAACTTTCAAGAGACCCAGTACTTC	CASSQGNFQETQYF
TRBJ2-1	TRBD2	-	TRBV7-3	TGTGCCAGCAGCTTAACTAGCGGGGGGCGCGATGAGCAGTTCTTC	CASSLTSGGRDEQFF
TRBJ2-1	-	few	TRBV4-3	TGCGCCAGCAGCCAAGGGGGGACCCCCTACAATGAGCAGTTCTTC	CASSQGGTPYNEQFF
TRBJ1-3	-	-	TRBV6-5	TGTGCCAGCAGCACAGGGTCTGGAAACACCATATATTTT	CASSTGSGNTIYF
TRBJ1-1	-	-	TRBV2	TGTGCCAGCAGCGACGGGACTGAAGCTTTCTTT	CASSDGTEAFF
TRBJ2-3	-	-	TRBV7-2	TGTGCCAGCAGCTTATCGGGAGTCCCAGATACGCAGTATTTT	CASSLSGVPDTQYF
TRBJ2-5	-	few	TRBV11-1	TGTGCCACCCGGGCAGGAGGTGCCCAGTACTTC	CATRAGGAQYF
TRBJ2-2	-	-	TRBV12-3/TRBV12-4	TGTGCCAGCAGTTTCGAGCGGGACACCGGGGAGCTGTTTTTT	CASSFERDTGELFF
TRBJ2-3	-	-	TRBV20-1	TGCAGTGCCATACACCCACGCGGGACTACAGATACGCAGTATTTT	CSAIHPRGTTDTQYF
TRBJ2-7	TRBD1	-	TRBV9	TGTGCCAGCAGCGTGTACAGGGGAACCTACGAGCAGTACTTC	CASSVYRGTYEQYF
TRBJ2-5	-	-	TRBV10-3	TGTGCCATCAGTGCGAACGCGAAAGAGACCCAGTACTTC	CAISANAKETQYF
TRBJ2-7	TRBD2	-	TRBV20-1	TGCAGTGCTAGAGATGAGGGAGGGCCTCTGGGAGAGCAGTACTTC	CSARDEGGPLGEQYF
TRBJ2-6	-	-	TRBV28	TGTGCCAGCACCGTCGCCCCAGGTAACGCTGGGGCCAACGTCCTGACTTTC	CASTVAPGNAGANVLTF
TRBJ2-3	-	-	TRBV7-2	TGTGCCAGCAGCCGTAGCAGTACTAGCACAGATACGCAGTATTTT	CASSRSSTSTDTQYF
TRBJ1-1	-	-	TRBV6-5	TGTGCCAGCAGTCAGGACTGGTACACTGAAGCTTTCTTT	CASSQDWYTEAFF